This TCR beta chain emerged from a study of beta chain features in type 1 diabetes. Study-wide results and limits: Significant though moderate, a shortening of TCRB CDR3s appeared in all four CD4+ subsets of Type 1 diabetes patients. Any role of HLA type in TCRB rearrangement remained unresolved here.

V lost 8 bases and J lost 5, with 15 bases in between. This CDR3 contains 13 residues. Germline V gives CDR1 SNHLY, CDR2 FYNNEI. As every portion of the isolated RNA was reverse transcribed, the sequencing read expressed TCRB transcripts. The repertoire was sequenced with immunoSEQ multiplex PCR; TCRdb's copy has only in-frame clones and lacks some. The data contain 640,000 or so clones, about 14% of them singletons. This clone was found a few times. Its antigen is not identified. The clonotype originates from a man between 18 and 29 years old with type 1 diabetes. The sequenced sample was naive CD4+ T cells from blood. The chain recombines TRBV2 with TRBJ1-1, with D possibly TRBD1 on 6 matching bases. This chain's CDR3 is CASASDQGTEAFF. The DNA for the CDR3 is TGTGCCAGCGCCTCGGACCAGGGGACTGAAGCTTTCTTT.